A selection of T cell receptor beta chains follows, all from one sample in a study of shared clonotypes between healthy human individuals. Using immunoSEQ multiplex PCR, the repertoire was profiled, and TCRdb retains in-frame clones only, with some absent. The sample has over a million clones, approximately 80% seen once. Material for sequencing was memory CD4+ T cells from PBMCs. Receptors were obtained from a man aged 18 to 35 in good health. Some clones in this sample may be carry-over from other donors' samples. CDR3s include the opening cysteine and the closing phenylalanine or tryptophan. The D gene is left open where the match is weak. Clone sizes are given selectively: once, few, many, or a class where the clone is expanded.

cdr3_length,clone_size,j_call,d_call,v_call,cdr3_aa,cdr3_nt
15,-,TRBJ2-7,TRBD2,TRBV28,CASSLLGLGTYEQYF,TGTGCCAGCAGTTTATTGGGACTAGGGACCTACGAGCAGTACTTC
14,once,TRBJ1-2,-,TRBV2,CASSREGPLYGYTF,TGTGCCAGCTCAAGGGAGGGCCCCCTCTATGGCTACACCTTC
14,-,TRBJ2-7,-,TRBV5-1,CASKTDGLPYEQYF,TGCGCCAGCAAAACGGACGGACTACCCTACGAGCAGTACTTC
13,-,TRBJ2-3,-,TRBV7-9,CASSSTSTDTQYF,TGTGCCAGCAGCTCCACTAGCACAGATACGCAGTATTTT
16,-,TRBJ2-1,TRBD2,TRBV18,CASFPGTSGSYNEQFF,TGTGCCAGCTTCCCCGGGACTAGCGGGAGCTACAATGAGCAGTTCTTC
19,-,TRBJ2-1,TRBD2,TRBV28,CASSNYGGLAGGSYNEQFF,TGTGCCAGCAGTAATTACGGGGGACTAGCGGGAGGCAGCTACAATGAGCAGTTCTTC
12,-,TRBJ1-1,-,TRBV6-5,CASSYGTREAFF,TGTGCCAGCAGTTACGGGACACGGGAAGCTTTCTTT
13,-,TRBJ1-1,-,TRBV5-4,CASSRDSNTEAFF,TGTGCCAGCAGCCGGGATTCGAACACTGAAGCTTTCTTT
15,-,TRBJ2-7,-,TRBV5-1,CASSGTDTGSYEQYF,TGCGCCAGCAGCGGGACGGACACGGGTTCCTACGAGCAGTACTTC
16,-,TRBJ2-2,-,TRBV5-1,CASALPPTAGTGELFF,TGCGCCAGCGCGTTGCCTCCCACCGCAGGCACCGGGGAGCTGTTTTTT
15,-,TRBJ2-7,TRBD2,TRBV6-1,CASTRTSGSSYEQYF,TGTGCCAGCACCCGGACTAGCGGGAGTTCCTACGAGCAGTACTTC
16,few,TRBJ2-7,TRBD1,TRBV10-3,CAISERAGQGAYEQYF,TGTGCCATCAGTGAGAGGGCGGGACAGGGGGCCTACGAGCAGTACTTC
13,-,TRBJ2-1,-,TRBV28,CASSSSPYNEQFF,TGTGCCAGTAGCTCGTCGCCCTACAATGAGCAGTTCTTC
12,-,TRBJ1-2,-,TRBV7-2,CASSLAADGYTF,TGTGCCAGCAGCTTAGCGGCTGATGGCTACACCTTC
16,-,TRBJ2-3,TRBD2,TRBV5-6,CASSLGLADLTDTQYF,TGTGCCAGCAGCCTGGGACTAGCGGACCTCACAGATACGCAGTATTTT
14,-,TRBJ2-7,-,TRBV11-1,CASSLYLDSYEQYF,TGTGCCAGCAGCTTATACCTAGACTCCTACGAGCAGTACTTC
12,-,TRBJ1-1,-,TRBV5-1,CASSLFTAEAFF,TGCGCCAGCAGCTTGTTCACGGCTGAAGCTTTCTTT
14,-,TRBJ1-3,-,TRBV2,CASSEAIDGNTIYF,TGTGCCAGCAGTGAAGCGATAGATGGAAACACCATATATTTT
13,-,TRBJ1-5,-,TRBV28,CASSTGTNQPQHF,TGTGCCAGCAGTACCGGGACTAATCAGCCCCAGCATTTT
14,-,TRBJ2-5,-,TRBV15,CATSGQGYGGTQYF,TGTGCCACCAGTGGGCAGGGCTATGGTGGGACCCAGTACTTC
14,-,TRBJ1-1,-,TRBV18,CASSPSPTGTEAFF,TGTGCCAGCTCACCATCACCGACAGGCACTGAAGCTTTCTTT
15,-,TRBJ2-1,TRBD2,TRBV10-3,CAISRSSGLVGEQFF,TGTGCCATCAGCCGGAGCTCTGGACTAGTTGGTGAGCAGTTCTTC
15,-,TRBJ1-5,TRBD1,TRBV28,CASSFTTGYNQPQHF,TGTGCCAGCAGCTTCACGACAGGGTACAATCAGCCCCAGCATTTT
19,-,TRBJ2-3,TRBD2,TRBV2,CASSPRVAGAIDFTDTQYF,TGTGCCAGCAGCCCTCGGGTAGCGGGAGCTATCGACTTCACAGATACGCAGTATTTT
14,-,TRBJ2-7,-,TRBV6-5,CASSRDWSSYEQYF,TGTGCCAGCAGCCGGGACTGGAGCTCCTACGAGCAGTACTTC
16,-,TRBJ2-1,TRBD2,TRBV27,CASSLRSTSGDNEQFF,TGTGCCAGCAGTTTAAGATCGACTAGCGGGGACAATGAGCAGTTCTTC
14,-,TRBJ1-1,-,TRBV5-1,CASSLPRGDTEAFF,TGCGCCAGCAGCTTGCCCCGCGGTGACACTGAAGCTTTCTTT
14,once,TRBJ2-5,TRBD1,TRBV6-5,CASSRTGIGETQYF,TGTGCCAGCAGCAGGACAGGAATTGGAGAGACCCAGTACTTC
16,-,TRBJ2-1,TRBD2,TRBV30,CARGLGFGGSHGEQFF,TGTGCCCGAGGCCTGGGTTTTGGCGGGAGTCATGGTGAGCAGTTCTTC
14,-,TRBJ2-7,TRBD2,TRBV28,CASRILAGPYEQYF,TGTGCCAGCAGGATACTAGCGGGACCCTACGAGCAGTACTTC
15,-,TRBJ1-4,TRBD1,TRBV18,CASSPPGQGGEKLFF,TGTGCCAGCTCACCACCGGGACAGGGGGGAGAAAAACTGTTTTTT